This is a list of T cell receptor beta chains from one sample in a study of T cell responses to AZD1222 COVID-19 vaccine. The data were produced by immunoSEQ multiplex PCR, yet TCRdb's version contains in-frame clones alone and is incomplete. The data show 150,000 to 200,000 clones, with approximately 94% seen just once and roughly 9.8% held by the top ten. Sequenced material: peripheral blood, taken on day 0 of AZD1222 vaccination. These receptors all come from an adult in good health. The conserved cysteine and the conserved F or W are not part of the CDR3 here. Fields, in order: clone size, V gene, J gene, CDR3 protein. The size of a clone is reported for some rows only, either as once, few or many, or as a class for expanded clones.

NA,TRBV5-5,TRBJ2-7,ASSRSAGEGQY
NA,TRBV5-1,TRBJ2-1,ASSAGTSGRYEQF
NA,TRBV18,TRBJ1-3,ASSPPRNSGNTIY
NA,TRBV11-2,TRBJ2-1,ASSSFLGASLQNEQF
NA,TRBV3-1/TRBV3-2,TRBJ2-1,ASSQDRLVWYNEQF
once,TRBV30,TRBJ1-6,ACQVENSPLH
NA,TRBV19,TRBJ2-1,ASTMGKPYNEQF
NA,TRBV3-1/TRBV3-2,TRBJ2-7,ASSQSPRSVQY
NA,TRBV15,TRBJ1-1,ATKPGQGNTEAF
NA,TRBV27,TRBJ2-2,ASSTPGTSGSRELF
NA,TRBV5-1,TRBJ2-1,ASSYAVSSEQF
NA,TRBV7-3,TRBJ2-2,ASSLTARVAGGPTFGSGELF
NA,TRBV3-1/TRBV3-2,TRBJ2-7,ASSQDFGRFYEQY
NA,TRBV12-3/TRBV12-4,TRBJ2-1,ARISGPTREQF
NA,TRBV5-1,TRBJ2-7,ASSFAGQAYEQY
once,TRBV14,TRBJ2-1,ASSQGTSGSNEQF
NA,TRBV23-1,TRBJ2-2,ASSQSVPRGVTGELF
once,TRBV28,TRBJ2-1,ASSLARDREHEQF
few,TRBV28,TRBJ1-2,AVDTARGYGYT
NA,TRBV3-1/TRBV3-2,TRBJ2-1,ASSQDRAGGPFDEQF
NA,TRBV5-4,TRBJ1-5,ASSADRGDQPQH
NA,TRBV28,TRBJ2-3,ASGEAGGTDTQY
NA,TRBV10-3,TRBJ2-3,AISDPRVTDTQY
NA,TRBV19,TRBJ1-3,ASSDDRFWNTIY
once,TRBV7-9,TRBJ2-1,ASSLGGLAGGLKDEQF
NA,TRBV4-2,TRBJ2-5,ASSQEGSGQGETQY
NA,TRBV7-8,TRBJ1-2,ASSSQGGVFNYGYT
NA,TRBV7-2,TRBJ2-1,ASSLFRDYYNEQF
NA,TRBV9,TRBJ1-5,ASSAQGDPNQPQH